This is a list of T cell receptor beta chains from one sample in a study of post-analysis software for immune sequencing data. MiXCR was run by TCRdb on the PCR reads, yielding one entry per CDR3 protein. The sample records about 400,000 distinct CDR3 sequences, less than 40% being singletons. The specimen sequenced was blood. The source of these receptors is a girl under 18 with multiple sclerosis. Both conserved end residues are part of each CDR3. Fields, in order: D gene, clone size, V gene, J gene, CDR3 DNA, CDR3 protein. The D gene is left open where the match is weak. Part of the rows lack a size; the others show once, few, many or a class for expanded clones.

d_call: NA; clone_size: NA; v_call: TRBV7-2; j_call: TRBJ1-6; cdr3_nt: TGTGCCAGCGTGACGAGGGGGTCGGACACCCTCCACTTT; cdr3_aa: CASVTRGSDTLHF
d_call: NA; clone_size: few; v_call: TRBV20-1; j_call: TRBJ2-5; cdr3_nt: TGCAGTGCTAGTCCCGGGCGAGAGACCCAGTACTTC; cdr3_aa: CSASPGRETQYF
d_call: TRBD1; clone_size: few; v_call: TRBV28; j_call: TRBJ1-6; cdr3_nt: TGTGCCAGCAGTTCAGGGACAGGGTCCTCACCCCTCCACTTT; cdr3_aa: CASSSGTGSSPLHF
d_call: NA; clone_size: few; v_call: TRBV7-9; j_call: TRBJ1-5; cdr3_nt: TGTGCCAGCAGCCCACAGGGTCCACAGCCCCAGCATTTT; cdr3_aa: CASSPQGPQPQHF
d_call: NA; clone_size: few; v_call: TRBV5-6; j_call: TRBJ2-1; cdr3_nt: TGTGCCAGCAGCTGGGCCCGACAGGACCCTGGGGATGAGCAGTTCTTC; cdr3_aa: CASSWARQDPGDEQFF
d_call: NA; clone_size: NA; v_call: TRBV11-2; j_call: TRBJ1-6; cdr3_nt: TGTGCCAGCAGGCAAATTGGGCAGAAGGATTCACCCCTCCACTTT; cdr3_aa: CASRQIGQKDSPLHF
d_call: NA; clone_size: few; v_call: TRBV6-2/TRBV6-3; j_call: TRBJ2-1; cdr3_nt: TGTGCCAGCAGTTCACTAGCCCAGGGATACAATGAGCAGTTCTTC; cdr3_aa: CASSSLAQGYNEQFF
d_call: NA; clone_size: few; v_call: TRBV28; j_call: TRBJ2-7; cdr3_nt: TGTGCCAGCAGTCGCAGACCTGTTTACGAGCAGTACTTC; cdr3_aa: CASSRRPVYEQYF
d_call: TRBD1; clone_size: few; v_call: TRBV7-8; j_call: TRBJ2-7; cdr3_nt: TGTGCCAGCAGCTTAATCAGGGGGACATCCTACGGGCAGTACTTC; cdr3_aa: CASSLIRGTSYGQYF
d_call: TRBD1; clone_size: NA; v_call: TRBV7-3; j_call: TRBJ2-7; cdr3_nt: TGTGCCAGCAGCCCCGGACAGGGTCCTTGTTACGAGCAGTACTTC; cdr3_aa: CASSPGQGPCYEQYF
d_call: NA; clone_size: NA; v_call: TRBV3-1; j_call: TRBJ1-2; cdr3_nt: TGTGCCAGCAGCCAGGCTGGTGGGATTCTAAACTATGGCTACACCTTC; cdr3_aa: CASSQAGGILNYGYTF
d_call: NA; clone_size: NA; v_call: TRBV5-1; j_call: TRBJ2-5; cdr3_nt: TGCGCCAGCAGCCCTGGCGCCTTCTGGGACCAAGAGACCCAGTACTTC; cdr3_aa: CASSPGAFWDQETQYF
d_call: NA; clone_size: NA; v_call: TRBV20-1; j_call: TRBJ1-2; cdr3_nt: TGCAGTGCCAAAAACTCCAATACCGGATATGGCTACACCTTC; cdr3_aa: CSAKNSNTGYGYTF
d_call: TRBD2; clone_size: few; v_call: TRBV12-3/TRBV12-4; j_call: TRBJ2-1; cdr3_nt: TGTGCCAGCAGTTTAAGGGCTAGCGGGAACAATGAGCAGTTCTTC; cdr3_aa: CASSLRASGNNEQFF
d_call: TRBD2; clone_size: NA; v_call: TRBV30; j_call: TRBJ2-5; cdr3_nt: TGTGCCGGGACTAGCGGGGGGGCCAGGAAGACCCAGTACTTC; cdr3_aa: CAGTSGGARKTQYF
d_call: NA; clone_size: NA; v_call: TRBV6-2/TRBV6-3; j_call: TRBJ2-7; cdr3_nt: TGTGCCAGTTCGGGGGTAAGCTCCTACGAGCAGTACTTC; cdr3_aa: CASSGVSSYEQYF
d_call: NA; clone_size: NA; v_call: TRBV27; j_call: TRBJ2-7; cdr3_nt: TGTGCCAGCAGTTTATATCACGGCTACGAGCAGTACTTC; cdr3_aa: CASSLYHGYEQYF
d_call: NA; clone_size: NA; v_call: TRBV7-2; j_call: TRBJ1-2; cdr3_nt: TGTGCCAGCAGCTTACCACAGAACTATGGCTACACCTTC; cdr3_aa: CASSLPQNYGYTF
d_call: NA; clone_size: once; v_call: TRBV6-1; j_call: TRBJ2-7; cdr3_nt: TGTGCCAGCTCAAGGACTGGAATCTACGAGCAGTACTTC; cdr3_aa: CASSRTGIYEQYF
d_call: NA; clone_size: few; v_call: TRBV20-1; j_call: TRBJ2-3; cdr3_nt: TGCAGTGCTAGGCTGCCAGGACGTAGCACAGATACGCAGTATTTT; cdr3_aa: CSARLPGRSTDTQYF
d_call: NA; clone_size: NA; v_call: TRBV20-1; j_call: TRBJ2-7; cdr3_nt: TGCAGTGCTAGAGGAGGGAGCTACGAGCAGTACTTC; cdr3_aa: CSARGGSYEQYF
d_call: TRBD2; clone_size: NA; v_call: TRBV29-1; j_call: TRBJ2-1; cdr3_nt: TGCAGCGTTGAGGGACTAGGAATAGGTGAGCAGTTCTTC; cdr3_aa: CSVEGLGIGEQFF
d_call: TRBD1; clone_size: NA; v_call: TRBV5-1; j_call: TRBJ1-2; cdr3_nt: TGCGCCAGCAGCCAAGCGGGACAGAGTGCCTATGGCTACACCTTC; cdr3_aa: CASSQAGQSAYGYTF
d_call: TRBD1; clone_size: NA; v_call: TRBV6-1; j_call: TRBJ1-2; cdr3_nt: TGTGCCAGCAGTGCCCGTGGTGGGACAGGGATCAGCTACACCTTC; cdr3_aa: CASSARGGTGISYTF
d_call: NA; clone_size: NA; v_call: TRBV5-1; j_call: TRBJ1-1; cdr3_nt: TGCGCCAGCAGCTTGGGCGGACCGCTGAACACTGAAGCTTTCTTT; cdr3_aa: CASSLGGPLNTEAFF
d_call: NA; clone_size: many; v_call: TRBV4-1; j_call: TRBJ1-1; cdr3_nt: TGCGCCAGCAGCCTACCGGGACTGAACACTGAAGCTTTCTTT; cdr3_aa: CASSLPGLNTEAFF
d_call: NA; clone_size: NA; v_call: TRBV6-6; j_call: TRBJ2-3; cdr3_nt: TGTGCCAGCAGTATAGGAGCGGGCAGCACAGATACGCAGTATTTT; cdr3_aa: CASSIGAGSTDTQYF
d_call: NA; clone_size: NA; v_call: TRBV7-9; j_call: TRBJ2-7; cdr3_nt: TGTGCCAGCAGCTTCCCAGGGGCAACCTACGAGCAGTACTTC; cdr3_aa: CASSFPGATYEQYF
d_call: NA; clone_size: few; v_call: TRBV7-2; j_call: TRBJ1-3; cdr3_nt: TGTGCCAGCAGTTTTCCGTACACTTTCTCTGGAAACACCATATATTTT; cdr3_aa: CASSFPYTFSGNTIYF
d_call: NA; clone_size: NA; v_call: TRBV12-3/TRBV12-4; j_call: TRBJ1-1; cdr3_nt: TGTGCCAGCAGTACCACAAAGAACACTGAAGCTTTCTTT; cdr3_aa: CASSTTKNTEAFF
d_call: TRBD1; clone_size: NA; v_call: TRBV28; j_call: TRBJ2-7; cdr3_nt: TGTGCCACCTTATTACCGGGACAGGGGGTTTACGAGCAGTACTTC; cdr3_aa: CATLLPGQGVYEQYF
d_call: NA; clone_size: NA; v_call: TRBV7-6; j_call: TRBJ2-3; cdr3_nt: TGTGCCAGCAGCCAGGCGGTCCTCAGCACAGATACGCAGTATTTT; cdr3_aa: CASSQAVLSTDTQYF
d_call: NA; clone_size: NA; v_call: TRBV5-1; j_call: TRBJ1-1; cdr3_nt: TGCGCCAGCGGCGCGGGGATATTAAACACTGAAGCTTTCTTT; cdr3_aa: CASGAGILNTEAFF
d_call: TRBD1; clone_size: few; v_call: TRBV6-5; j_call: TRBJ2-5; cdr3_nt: TGTGCCAACAGCCTCCGGACAGGGCTAGGGGAGACCCAGTACTTC; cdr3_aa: CANSLRTGLGETQYF
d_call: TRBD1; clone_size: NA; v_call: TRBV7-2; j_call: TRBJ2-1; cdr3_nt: TGTGCCAGCAGACCCCGGGACAGGGGGATCAATGAGCAGTTCTTC; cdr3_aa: CASRPRDRGINEQFF
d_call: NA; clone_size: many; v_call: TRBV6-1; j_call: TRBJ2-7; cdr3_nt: TGTGCCAGCAGTGAACGCTCTGTATCCTACGAGCAGTACTTC; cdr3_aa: CASSERSVSYEQYF
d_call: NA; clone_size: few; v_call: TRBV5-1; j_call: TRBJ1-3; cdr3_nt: TGCGCCAGCAGCTGGGGGGGGTCGGCCGATGGAAACACCATATATTTT; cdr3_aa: CASSWGGSADGNTIYF
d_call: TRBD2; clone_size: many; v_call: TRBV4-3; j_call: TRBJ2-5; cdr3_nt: TGCGCCAGCAGCCAAGATCGACTAGCGGGGGACCAAGAGACCCAGTACTTC; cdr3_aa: CASSQDRLAGDQETQYF
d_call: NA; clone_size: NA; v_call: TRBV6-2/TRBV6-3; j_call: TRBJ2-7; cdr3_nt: TGTGCCAGCAGTTATTCTCGGGCGGCGGCCTACGAGCAGTACTTC; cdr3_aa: CASSYSRAAAYEQYF
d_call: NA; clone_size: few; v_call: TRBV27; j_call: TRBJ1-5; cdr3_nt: TGTGCCAGCAGTTCGCAGGGGAATTACAATCAGCCCCAGCATTTT; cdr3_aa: CASSSQGNYNQPQHF
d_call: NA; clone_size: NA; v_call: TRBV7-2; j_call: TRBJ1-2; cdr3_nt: TGTGCCAGCACCCGAGTGCTAGCTAACTATGGCTACACCTTC; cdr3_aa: CASTRVLANYGYTF
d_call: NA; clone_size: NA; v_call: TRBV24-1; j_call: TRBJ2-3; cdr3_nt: TGTGCCACCAGTGACCAGCAAGCGGTAGATACGCAGTATTTT; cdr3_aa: CATSDQQAVDTQYF
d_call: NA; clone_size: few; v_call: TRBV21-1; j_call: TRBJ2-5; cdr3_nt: TGTGCCAGCAGCGAAACAGCCAACCAAGAGACCCAGTACTTC; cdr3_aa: CASSETANQETQYF
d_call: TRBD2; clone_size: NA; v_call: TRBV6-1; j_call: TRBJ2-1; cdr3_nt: TGTGCCAGCAGAAGACTAGCGGGGGTCACCTCCTACAATGAGCAGTTCTTC; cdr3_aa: CASRRLAGVTSYNEQFF
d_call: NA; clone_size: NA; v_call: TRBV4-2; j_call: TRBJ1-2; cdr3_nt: TGTGCCAGCAGCCAAGACCAGGACTATGGCTACACCTTC; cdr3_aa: CASSQDQDYGYTF
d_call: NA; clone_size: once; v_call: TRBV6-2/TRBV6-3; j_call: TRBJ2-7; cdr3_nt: TGTGCCAGCAGTCGGGTGGTTTACTACGAGCAGTACTTC; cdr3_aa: CASSRVVYYEQYF
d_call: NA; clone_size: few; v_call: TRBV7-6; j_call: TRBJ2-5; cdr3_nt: TGTGCCAGCAGCTTCGAAGCGTCCTGGGTCGAGACCCAGTACTTC; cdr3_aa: CASSFEASWVETQYF
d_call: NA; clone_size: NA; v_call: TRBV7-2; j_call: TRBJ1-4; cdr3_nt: TGTGCCAGCAGCTTAGTAGGTTCACAGACTGAAAAACGGTTTTTT; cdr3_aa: CASSLVGSQTEKRFF
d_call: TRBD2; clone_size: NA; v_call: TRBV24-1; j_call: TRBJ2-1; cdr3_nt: TGTGCCACCAGTGATTCTAGACTAGCGGGGGCCAGAGACGAGCAGTTCTTC; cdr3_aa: CATSDSRLAGARDEQFF